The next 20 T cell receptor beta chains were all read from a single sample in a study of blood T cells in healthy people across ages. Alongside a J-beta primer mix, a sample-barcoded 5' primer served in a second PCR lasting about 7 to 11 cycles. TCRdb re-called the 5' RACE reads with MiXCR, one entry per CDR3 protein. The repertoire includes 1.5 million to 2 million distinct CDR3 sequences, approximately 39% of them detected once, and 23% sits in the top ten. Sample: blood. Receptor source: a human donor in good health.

The CDR3 nucleotides read TGTGCCACCAGCAGAGTGGGACAGGGGAGCGGCCTCCTTTACAATGAGCAGTACTTC. It yields the protein CATSRVGQGSGLLYNEQYF. This sequence joins TRBV15 and TRBJ2-4; TRBD1 agrees at 10 bases. V lost 1 base and J lost 13; bases outside the gene matches: 22. Germline CDR1 is LNHNV and CDR2 is YYDKDF (reference sequence). There are 19 residues in the CDR3.

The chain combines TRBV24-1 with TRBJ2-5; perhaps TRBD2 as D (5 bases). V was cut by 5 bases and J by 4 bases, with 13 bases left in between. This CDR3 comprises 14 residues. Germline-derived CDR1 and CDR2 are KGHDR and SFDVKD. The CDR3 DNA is TGTGCCACCAGTGTCGGAGGTAGAAGAGAGACCCAGTACTTC. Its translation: CATSVGGRRETQYF.

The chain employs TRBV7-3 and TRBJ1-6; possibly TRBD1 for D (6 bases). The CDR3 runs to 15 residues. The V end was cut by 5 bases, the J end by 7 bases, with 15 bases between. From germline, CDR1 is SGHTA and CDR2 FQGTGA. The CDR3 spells CASSKEGTNNSPLHF. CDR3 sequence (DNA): TGTGCCAGCAGCAAGGAGGGGACAAACAATTCACCCCTCCACTTT.

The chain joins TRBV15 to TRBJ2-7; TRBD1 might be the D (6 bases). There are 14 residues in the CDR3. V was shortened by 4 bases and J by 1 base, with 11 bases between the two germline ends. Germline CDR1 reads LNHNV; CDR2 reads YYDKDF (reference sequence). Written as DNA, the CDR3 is TGTGCCACCAGCACCGGGGACATATCCTACGAGCAGTACTTC. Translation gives CATSTGDISYEQYF. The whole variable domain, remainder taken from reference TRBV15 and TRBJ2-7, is DAMVIQNPRYQVTQFGKPVTLSCSQTLNHNVMYWYQQKSSQAPKLLFHYYDKDFNNEADTPDNFQSRRPNTSFCFLDIRSPGLGDTAMYLCATSTGDISYEQYFGPGTRLTVT.

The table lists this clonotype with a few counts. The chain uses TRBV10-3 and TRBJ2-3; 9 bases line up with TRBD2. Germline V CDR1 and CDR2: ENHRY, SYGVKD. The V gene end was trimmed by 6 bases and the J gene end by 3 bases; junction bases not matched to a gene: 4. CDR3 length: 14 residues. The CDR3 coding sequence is TGTGCCATCAGCGAACTAGCGGGTACAGATACGCAGTATTTT. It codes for CAISELAGTDTQYF.

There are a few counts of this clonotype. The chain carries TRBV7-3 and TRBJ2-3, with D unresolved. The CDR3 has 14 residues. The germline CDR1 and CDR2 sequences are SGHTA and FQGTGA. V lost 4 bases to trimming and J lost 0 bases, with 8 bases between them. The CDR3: CASSWSHSTDTQYF. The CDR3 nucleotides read TGTGCCAGCAGCTGGTCCCACAGCACAGATACGCAGTATTTT.

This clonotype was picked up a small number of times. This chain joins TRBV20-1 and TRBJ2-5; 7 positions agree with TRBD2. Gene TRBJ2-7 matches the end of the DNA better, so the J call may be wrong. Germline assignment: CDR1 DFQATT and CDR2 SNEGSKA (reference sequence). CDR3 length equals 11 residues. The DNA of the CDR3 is TGCAGTGCTGCTAGCGGCTACGAGCAGTACTTC. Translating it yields CSAASGYEQYF.

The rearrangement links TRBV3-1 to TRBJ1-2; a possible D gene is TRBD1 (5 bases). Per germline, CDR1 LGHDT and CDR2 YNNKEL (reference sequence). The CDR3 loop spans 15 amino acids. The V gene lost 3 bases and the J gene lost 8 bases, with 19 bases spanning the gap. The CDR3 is CASSHETPGRGGYTF. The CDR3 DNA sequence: TGTGCCAGCAGCCACGAGACACCCGGGAGGGGCGGCTACACCTTC.

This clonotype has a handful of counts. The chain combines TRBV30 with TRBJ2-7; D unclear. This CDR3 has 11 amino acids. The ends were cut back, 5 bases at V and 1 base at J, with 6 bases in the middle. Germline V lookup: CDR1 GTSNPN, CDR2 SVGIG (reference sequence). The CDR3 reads CAWGLSYEQYF. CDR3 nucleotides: TGTGCCTGGGGCCTTTCCTACGAGCAGTACTTC.

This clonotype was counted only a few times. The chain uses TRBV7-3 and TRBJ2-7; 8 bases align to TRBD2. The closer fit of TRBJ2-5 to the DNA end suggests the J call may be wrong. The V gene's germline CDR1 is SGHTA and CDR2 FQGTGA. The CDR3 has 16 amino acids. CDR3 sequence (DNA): TGTGCCAGCAGCTGGAGGGGGTGCGGGGGGTTAGAGACCCAGTACTTC. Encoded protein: CASSWRGCGGLETQYF.

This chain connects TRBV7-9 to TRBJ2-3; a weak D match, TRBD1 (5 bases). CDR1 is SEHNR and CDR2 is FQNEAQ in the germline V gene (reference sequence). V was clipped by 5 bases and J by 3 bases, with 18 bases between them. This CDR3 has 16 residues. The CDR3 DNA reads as TGTGCCAGCAGCCAGGGTCCCACAGGCGGTACAGATACGCAGTATTTT. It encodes CASSQGPTGGTDTQYF. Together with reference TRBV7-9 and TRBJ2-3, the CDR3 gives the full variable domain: DTGVSQNPRHKITKRGQNVTFRCDPISEHNRLYWYRQTLGQGPEFLTYFQNEAQLEKSRLLSDRFSAERPKGSFSTLEIQRTEQGDSAMYLCASSQGPTGGTDTQYFGPGTRLTVL.

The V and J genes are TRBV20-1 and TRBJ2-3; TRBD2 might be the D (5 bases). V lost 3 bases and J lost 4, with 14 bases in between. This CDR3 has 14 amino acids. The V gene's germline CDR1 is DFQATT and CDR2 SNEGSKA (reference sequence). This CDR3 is CSASGGSAADTQYF. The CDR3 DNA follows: TGCAGTGCTAGTGGCGGTAGCGCCGCAGATACGCAGTATTTT.

The CDR3 region has the DNA TGTGCCAGCAGCTTAGCCCCTAGCAGTGGGACAGATACGCAGTATTTT. This translates into CASSLAPSSGTDTQYF. The chain recombines TRBV7-8 with TRBJ2-3; TRBD2 might be the D (5 bases). Germline lookup yields CDR1 SGHVS and CDR2 FQNEAQ. This CDR3 contains 16 residues. Trimming took 0 bases from V and 3 from J, leaving 13 bases between them.

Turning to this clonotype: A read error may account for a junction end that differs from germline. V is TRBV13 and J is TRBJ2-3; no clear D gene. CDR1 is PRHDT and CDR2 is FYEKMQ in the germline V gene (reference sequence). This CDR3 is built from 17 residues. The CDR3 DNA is TGTGCCTGCAGCTTAGGCTACTTGGAGACTAGCACAGATACGCAGTATTTT. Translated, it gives CACSLGYLETSTDTQYF.

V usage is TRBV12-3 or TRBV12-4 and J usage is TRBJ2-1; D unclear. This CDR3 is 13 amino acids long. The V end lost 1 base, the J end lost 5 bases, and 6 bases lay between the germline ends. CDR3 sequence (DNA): TGTGCCAGCAGTTTAGACAGCGACAATGAGCAGTTCTTC. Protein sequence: CASSLDSDNEQFF.

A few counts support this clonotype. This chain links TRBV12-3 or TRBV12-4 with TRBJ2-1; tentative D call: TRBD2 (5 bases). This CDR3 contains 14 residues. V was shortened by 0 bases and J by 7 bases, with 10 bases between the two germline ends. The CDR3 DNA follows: TGTGCCAGCAGTTTAGCGCTGAGAGGGAATGAGCAGTTCTTC. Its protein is CASSLALRGNEQFF.

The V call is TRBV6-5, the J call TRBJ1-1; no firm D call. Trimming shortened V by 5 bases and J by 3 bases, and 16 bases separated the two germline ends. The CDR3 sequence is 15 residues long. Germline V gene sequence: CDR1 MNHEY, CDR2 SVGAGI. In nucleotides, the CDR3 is TGTGCCAGCAGTAAGGATAGGAGGAGGGACACTGAAGCTTTCTTT. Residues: CASSKDRRRDTEAFF.

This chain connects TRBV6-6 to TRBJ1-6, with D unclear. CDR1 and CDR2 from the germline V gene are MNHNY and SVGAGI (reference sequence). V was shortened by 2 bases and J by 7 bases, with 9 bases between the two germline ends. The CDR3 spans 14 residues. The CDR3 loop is CASSYEQPNSPLHF. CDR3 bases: TGTGCCAGCAGTTACGAACAGCCCAATTCACCCCTCCACTTT.

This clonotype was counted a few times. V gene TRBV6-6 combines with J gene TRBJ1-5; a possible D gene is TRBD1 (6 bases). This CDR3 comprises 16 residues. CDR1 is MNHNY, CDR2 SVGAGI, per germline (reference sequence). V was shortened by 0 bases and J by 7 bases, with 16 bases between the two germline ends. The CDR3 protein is CASSYSIRGQNQPQHF. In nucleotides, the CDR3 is TGTGCCAGCAGTTACTCGATCAGGGGTCAGAACCAGCCCCAGCATTTT.

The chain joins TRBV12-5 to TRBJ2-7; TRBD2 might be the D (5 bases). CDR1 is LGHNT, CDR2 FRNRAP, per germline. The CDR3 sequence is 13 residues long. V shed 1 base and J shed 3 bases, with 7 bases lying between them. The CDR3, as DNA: TGTGCTAGTGGTTTGGGGGCGGGCTACGAGCAGTACTTC. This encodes CASGLGAGYEQYF. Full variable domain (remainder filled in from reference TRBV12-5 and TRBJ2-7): DARVTQTPRHKVTEMGQEVTMRCQPILGHNTVFWYRQTMMQGLELLAYFRNRAPLDDSGMPKDRFSAEMPDATLATLKIQPSEPRDSAVYFCASGLGAGYEQYFGPGTRLTVT.